This T cell receptor beta chain was retrieved from a study of cytomegalovirus exposure and HLA in healthy donors. The germline gives CDR1 MGHRA, CDR2 YSYEKL. The length of the CDR3 is 13 residues. The ends were cut back, 0 bases at V and 10 bases at J, with 12 bases in the middle. Using immunoSEQ multiplex PCR, the repertoire was profiled, and TCRdb retains in-frame clones only, with some absent. The sample yields some 180,000 clones, roughly 86% seen once. The sequencing input was PBMCs. The V gene is TRBV4-1, the J gene TRBJ1-1; D not certain. The sequence was collected from a man aged 25-45 years in good health and CMV-seropositive. The DNA for the CDR3 is TGCGCCAGCAGCCAAGATCAAGGAAGAGGAGCTTTCTTT. The encoded protein is CASSQDQGRGAFF.